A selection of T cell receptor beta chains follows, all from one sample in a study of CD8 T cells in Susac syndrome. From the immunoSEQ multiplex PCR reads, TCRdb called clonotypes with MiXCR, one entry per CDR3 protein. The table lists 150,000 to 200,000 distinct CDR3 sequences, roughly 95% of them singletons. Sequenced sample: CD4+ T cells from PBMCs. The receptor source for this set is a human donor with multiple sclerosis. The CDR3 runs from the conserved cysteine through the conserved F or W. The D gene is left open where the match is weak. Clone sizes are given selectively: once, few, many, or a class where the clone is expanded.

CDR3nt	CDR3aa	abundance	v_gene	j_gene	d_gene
TGTGCCAGCAGTTACCGTCGAGTGACAGGGTACACTGAAGCTTTCTTT	CASSYRRVTGYTEAFF	-	TRBV6-5	TRBJ1-1	TRBD1
TGTGCCAGCAGCTTTCCGGGACAGGGTATGCATGGCTACACCTTC	CASSFPGQGMHGYTF	-	TRBV7-9	TRBJ1-2	TRBD1
TGTGCCAGCAGCTTAGAGGGACTCCCTGCTGAAGCTTTCTTT	CASSLEGLPAEAFF	-	TRBV7-8	TRBJ1-1	-
TGTGCCAGCAGCGTAGGTGGTGCAGGGGGCTTTGGCTACACCTTC	CASSVGGAGGFGYTF	-	TRBV9	TRBJ1-2	TRBD1
TGTGCCAGCAGTATACTAGCGAAGACAGATACGCAGTATTTT	CASSILAKTDTQYF	-	TRBV2	TRBJ2-3	TRBD2
TGTGCCAGCAGCACCGGGACAGTGACCAGGAGCTCTGGGGCCAACGTCCTGACTTTC	CASSTGTVTRSSGANVLTF	-	TRBV9	TRBJ2-6	TRBD1
TGCAGCGTCCTAGGGGCATATAATGAAAAACTGTTTTTT	CSVLGAYNEKLFF	-	TRBV29-1	TRBJ1-4	-
TGCGCCAGCAGTCCAACGAAGAGCACAGATACGCAGTATTTT	CASSPTKSTDTQYF	-	TRBV23-1	TRBJ2-3	-
TGTGCCAGTTCGAAGACAGGGGACAATGAGCAGTTCTTC	CASSKTGDNEQFF	-	TRBV7-7	TRBJ2-1	TRBD1
TGTGCCAGCAGCCCAGGACAGGGCGTGGGGACGCAGTATTTT	CASSPGQGVGTQYF	-	TRBV5-4	TRBJ2-3	TRBD1
TGTGCCAGCAGCCGAGGGACACTTAACACCGGGGAGCTGTTTTTT	CASSRGTLNTGELFF	-	TRBV14	TRBJ2-2	-
TGTGCCTGGGGGGTGGGCTACGAGCAGTACTTC	CAWGVGYEQYF	-	TRBV30	TRBJ2-7	-
TGTGCCAGCAGCCGGCGCGGGACAGGAGACTACGAGCAGTACTTC	CASSRRGTGDYEQYF	-	TRBV3-1	TRBJ2-7	TRBD1
TGCGCCAGCAGCCAGACGGACAGGGACTACTACGAGCAGTACTTC	CASSQTDRDYYEQYF	-	TRBV4-3	TRBJ2-7	-
TGCAGTGCTTCGACTAGACCTGAGCAGTTCTTC	CSASTRPEQFF	-	TRBV20-1	TRBJ2-1	-
TGCAGTGCCGCAGGACCAGAGACCCAGTACTTC	CSAAGPETQYF	-	TRBV20-1	TRBJ2-5	-
TGTGCCGCAGGAGGGGGTAACTACGAGCAGTACTTC	CAAGGGNYEQYF	-	TRBV6-6	TRBJ2-7	-
TGCAGCGTCCAGACGGGGTTGGATGAAAAACTGTTTTTT	CSVQTGLDEKLFF	-	TRBV29-1	TRBJ1-4	-
TGTGCCAGCAGCCCCGGGGGCTCTGGGGCCAACGTCCTGACTTTC	CASSPGGSGANVLTF	-	TRBV7-9	TRBJ2-6	-
TGTGCCAGCAGCTCAGGACAGGGGGACGGGGGGTCACCCCTCCACTTT	CASSSGQGDGGSPLHF	-	TRBV12-3/TRBV12-4	TRBJ1-6	TRBD1
TGTGCCAGCAGCCAGTCCTACCCCGACCAGGAGCAGTTCTTC	CASSQSYPDQEQFF	-	TRBV3-1	TRBJ2-1	-
TGTGCCAGCAGTGGGCAGGGGGCGCCGCAATATAACTATGGCTACACCTTC	CASSGQGAPQYNYGYTF	-	TRBV12-3/TRBV12-4	TRBJ1-2	TRBD1
TGCAGTGCTATGCTTGGGTCTGTGAGCTCCTACGAGCAGTACTTC	CSAMLGSVSSYEQYF	-	TRBV20-1	TRBJ2-7	-
TGTGCCAGCAGCGTAGACCCCTCCTCAGGGGGCCGGAATTCACCCCTCCACTTT	CASSVDPSSGGRNSPLHF	-	TRBV9	TRBJ1-6	TRBD1
TGTGCCAGTAGCACGACAGGACCTAGCAATCAGCCCCAGCATTTT	CASSTTGPSNQPQHF	-	TRBV19	TRBJ1-5	-
TGCAGCGTTGGACTGCAGGGAAAGGGAGTCGGCCAGTACTTC	CSVGLQGKGVGQYF	-	TRBV29-1	TRBJ2-5	-
TGCAGCGTTGAGGGAGGGGCAGGGTTCGCTGAAGCTTTCTTT	CSVEGGAGFAEAFF	once	TRBV29-1	TRBJ1-1	-
TGTGCCAGCAGCGTAGATTCGGGTCAGCCCCAGCATTTT	CASSVDSGQPQHF	once	TRBV9	TRBJ1-5	-
TGCAGTGCTTACAGGACAGGGGGTTGGAACACTGAAGCTTTCTTT	CSAYRTGGWNTEAFF	-	TRBV20-1	TRBJ1-1	TRBD1
TGTGCCAGCAGACACGCAGCTAGCACAGATACGCAGTATTTT	CASRHAASTDTQYF	-	TRBV7-9	TRBJ2-3	-
TGTGCCACCAGCAGAGACGGAGGGCCCGAAGAGACCCAGTACTTC	CATSRDGGPEETQYF	-	TRBV15	TRBJ2-5	-
TGTGCCAGCTCACTACAACAGGGGAATGAGCAGTTCTTC	CASSLQQGNEQFF	-	TRBV18	TRBJ2-1	TRBD1
TGTGCCGGGGACAGGGAGAGGACGGACACTGAAGCTTTCTTT	CAGDRERTDTEAFF	-	TRBV19	TRBJ1-1	TRBD1
TGCAGTGCTAGAGATCTCGCGTCGATACAAGAGACCCAGTACTTC	CSARDLASIQETQYF	-	TRBV20-1	TRBJ2-5	-
TGTGCCAGTAGTAGAGACAGGTACTCACCCCTCCACTTT	CASSRDRYSPLHF	-	TRBV19	TRBJ1-6	-